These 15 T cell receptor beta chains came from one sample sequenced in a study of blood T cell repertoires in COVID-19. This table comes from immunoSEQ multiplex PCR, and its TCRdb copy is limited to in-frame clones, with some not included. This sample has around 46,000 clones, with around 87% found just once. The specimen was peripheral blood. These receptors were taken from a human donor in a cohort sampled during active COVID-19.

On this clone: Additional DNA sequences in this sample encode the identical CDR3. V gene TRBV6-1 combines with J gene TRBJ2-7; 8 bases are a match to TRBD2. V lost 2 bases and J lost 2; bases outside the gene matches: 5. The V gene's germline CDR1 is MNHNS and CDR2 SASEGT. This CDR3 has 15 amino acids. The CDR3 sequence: CASSESGGGTYEQYF. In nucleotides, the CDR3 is TGTGCCAGCAGTGAATCGGGCGGGGGGACCTACGAGCAGTACTTC.

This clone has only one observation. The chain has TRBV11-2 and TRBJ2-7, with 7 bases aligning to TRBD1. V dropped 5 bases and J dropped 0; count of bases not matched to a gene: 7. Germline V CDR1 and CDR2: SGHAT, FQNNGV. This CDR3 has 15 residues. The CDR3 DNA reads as TGTGCCAGCAGCGGAACAGGGGTAAGCTCCTACGAGCAGTACTTC. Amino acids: CASSGTGVSSYEQYF.

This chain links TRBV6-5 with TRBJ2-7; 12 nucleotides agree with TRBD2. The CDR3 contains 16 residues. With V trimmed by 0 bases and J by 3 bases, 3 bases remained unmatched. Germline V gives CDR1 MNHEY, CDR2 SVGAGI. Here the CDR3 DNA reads TGTGCCAGCAGTTACTCGGCTAGCGGGGGGGTCTACGAGCAGTACTTC. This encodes CASSYSASGGVYEQYF.

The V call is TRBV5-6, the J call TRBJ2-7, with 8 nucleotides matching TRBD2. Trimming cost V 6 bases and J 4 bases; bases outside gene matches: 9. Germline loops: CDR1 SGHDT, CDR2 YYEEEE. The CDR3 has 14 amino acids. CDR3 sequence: CASTQQGLAYEQYF. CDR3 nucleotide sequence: TGTGCCAGCACCCAGCAAGGACTAGCTTACGAGCAGTACTTC.

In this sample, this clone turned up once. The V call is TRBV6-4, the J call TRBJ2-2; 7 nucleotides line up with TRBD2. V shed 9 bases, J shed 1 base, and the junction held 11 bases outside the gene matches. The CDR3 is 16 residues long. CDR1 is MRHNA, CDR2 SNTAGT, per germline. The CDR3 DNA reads TGTGCCAGTAACCCGGGAGGAGGACTGAACACCGGGGAGCTGTTTTTT. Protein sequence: CASNPGGGLNTGELFF.

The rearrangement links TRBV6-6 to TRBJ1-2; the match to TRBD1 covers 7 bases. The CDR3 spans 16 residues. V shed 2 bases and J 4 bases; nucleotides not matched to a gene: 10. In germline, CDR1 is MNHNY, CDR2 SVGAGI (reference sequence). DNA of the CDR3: TGTGCCAGCAGTTACCCTACAGGGGCTAGGGGCTATGGCTACACCTTC. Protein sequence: CASSYPTGARGYGYTF.

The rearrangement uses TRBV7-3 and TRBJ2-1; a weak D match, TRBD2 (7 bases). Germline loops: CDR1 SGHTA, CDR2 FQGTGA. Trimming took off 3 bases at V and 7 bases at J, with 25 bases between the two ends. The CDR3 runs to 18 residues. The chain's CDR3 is CASSFPSLDRGARNEQFF. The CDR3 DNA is TGTGCCAGCAGCTTCCCCTCGCTTGACCGGGGGGCCCGAAATGAGCAGTTCTTC.

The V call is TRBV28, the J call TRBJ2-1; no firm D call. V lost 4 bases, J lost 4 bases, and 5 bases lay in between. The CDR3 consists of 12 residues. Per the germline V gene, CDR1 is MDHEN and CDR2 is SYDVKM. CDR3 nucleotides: TGTGCCAGCAGTTCCGTATACAATGAGCAGTTCTTC. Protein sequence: CASSSVYNEQFF.

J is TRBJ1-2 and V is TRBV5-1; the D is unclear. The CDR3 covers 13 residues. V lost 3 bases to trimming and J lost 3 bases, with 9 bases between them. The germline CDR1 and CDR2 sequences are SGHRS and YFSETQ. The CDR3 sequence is CASSSSEYYGYTF. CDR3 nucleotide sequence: TGCGCCAGCAGCTCGAGCGAGTACTATGGCTACACCTTC. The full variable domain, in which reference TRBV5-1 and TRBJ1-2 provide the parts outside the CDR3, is KAGVTQTPRYLIKTRGQQVTLSCSPISGHRSVSWYQQTPGQGLQFLFEYFSETQRNKGNFPGRFSGRQFSNSRSEMNVSTLELGDSALYLCASSSSEYYGYTFGSGTRLTVV.

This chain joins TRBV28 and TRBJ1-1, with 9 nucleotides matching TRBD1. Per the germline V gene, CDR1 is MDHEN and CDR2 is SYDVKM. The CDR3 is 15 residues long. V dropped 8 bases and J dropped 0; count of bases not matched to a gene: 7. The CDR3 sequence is CASGETGGLNTEAFF. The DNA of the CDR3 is TGTGCCAGCGGGGAGACAGGGGGATTGAACACTGAAGCTTTCTTT.

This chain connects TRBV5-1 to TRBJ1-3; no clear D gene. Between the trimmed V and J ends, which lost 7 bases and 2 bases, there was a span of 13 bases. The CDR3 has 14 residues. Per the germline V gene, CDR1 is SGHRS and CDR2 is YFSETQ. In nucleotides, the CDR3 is TGCGCCAGCGGGAGTGGGCCAACTGGAAACACCATATATTTT. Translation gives CASGSGPTGNTIYF.

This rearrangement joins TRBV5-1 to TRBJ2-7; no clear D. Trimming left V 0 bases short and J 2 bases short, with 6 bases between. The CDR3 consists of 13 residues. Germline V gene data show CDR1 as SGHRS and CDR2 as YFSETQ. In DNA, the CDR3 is TGCGCCAGCAGCTTGGACCAGACCTACGAGCAGTACTTC. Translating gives CASSLDQTYEQYF.

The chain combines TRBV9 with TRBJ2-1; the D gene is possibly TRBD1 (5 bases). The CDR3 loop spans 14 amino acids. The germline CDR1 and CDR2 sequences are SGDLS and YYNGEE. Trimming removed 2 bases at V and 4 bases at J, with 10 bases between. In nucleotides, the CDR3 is TGTGCCAGCAGCGTGGGGCCAGGTTACAATGAGCAGTTCTTC. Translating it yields CASSVGPGYNEQFF.

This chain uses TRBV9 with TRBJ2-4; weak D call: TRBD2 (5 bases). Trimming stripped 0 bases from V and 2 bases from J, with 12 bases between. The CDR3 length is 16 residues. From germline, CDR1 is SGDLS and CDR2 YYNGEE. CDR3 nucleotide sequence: TGTGCCAGCAGCGTAGAGGCCCTAGCTCCCAAAAACATTCAGTACTTC. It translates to CASSVEALAPKNIQYF.

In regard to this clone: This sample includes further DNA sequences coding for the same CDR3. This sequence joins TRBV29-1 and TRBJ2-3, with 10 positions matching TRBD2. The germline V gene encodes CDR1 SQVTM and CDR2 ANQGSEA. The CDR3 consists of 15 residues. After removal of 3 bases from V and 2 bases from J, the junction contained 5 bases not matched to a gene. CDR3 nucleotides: TGCAGCGTTGAGAGGACTAGCGGTTCCACAGATACGCAGTATTTT. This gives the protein CSVERTSGSTDTQYF.